This T cell receptor (beta chain) was obtained from a study of blood T cell repertoires in COVID-19. Background on the study: The origin of the acute and convalescent COVID-19 samples was the United States, Italy and Spain. Nucleic acid was either cDNA or gDNA, and it came from T cells, B-cell-depleted T cells, or PBMCs.

This clone was found a few times. The sample holds other DNA sequences that translate to the same CDR3. In the original processing: For nucleated cells, counts were estimated from reference gene primer amplification. The method was immunoSEQ multiplex PCR; TCRdb's version includes in-frame clones alone and lacks a portion of them. For V, J and clone size, that table is used; D and trimming come from the DNA. Of a few hundred thousand clones in the sample, around 90% were seen once. Between the trimmed V and J ends, which lost 2 bases and 4 bases, there was a span of 9 bases. Germline CDR1 reads SGHRS; CDR2 reads YFSETQ. The CDR3 runs 13 residues.

The source is a man between 50 and 59 years old with acute or convalescent COVID-19. The chain employs TRBV5-1 and TRBJ1-1; no clear D. The specimen was peripheral blood. CDR3 sequence (DNA): TGCGCCAGCAGCTTTCGGGGAGGCACTGAAGCTTTCTTT. As protein: CASSFRGGTEAFF.